This entry concerns a single T cell receptor (beta chain). Its antigen is currently unknown. These data originate in a study of blood T cells in healthy people across ages. At the level of the study: Template-switching capture recovered about one barcoded beta molecule per two T cells. General study findings and limits: Without sorted subsets, naive and antigen-experienced compartments could not be conclusively compared.

V was trimmed by 1 base and J by 11 bases, leaving 20 bases between them. CDR3 length: 15 amino acids. Donors each provided around 9 milliliters of peripheral blood. Every sample had a minimum of 7 million PBMCs isolated. Primed by a sample-barcoded 5' primer and a J-beta primer mix, a second PCR proceeded for 7 to 11 cycles. TCRdb recomputed calls from the 5' RACE reads with MiXCR, one row per CDR3 protein. The table includes around 900,000 distinct CDR3 sequences, just over 50% detected once. Input material: blood. V is TRBV12-3 or TRBV12-4 and J is TRBJ2-5; perhaps TRBD2 as D (6 bases). The receptor was derived from a woman in her fifties or sixties in good health. This CDR3 reads CASSLGGIRYNEQYF. The CDR3 region has the DNA TGTGCCAGCAGTTTAGGCGGGATAAGGTACAATGAGCAGTACTTC.